These T cell receptor beta chains were read from a single sample in a study of cytomegalovirus exposure and HLA in healthy donors. The repertoire was sequenced with immunoSEQ multiplex PCR; TCRdb's copy has only in-frame clones and lacks some. The profile covers fewer than 130,000 clones, with over 65% appearing a single time and under 1.5% taken by the ten largest. The sample was PBMCs. The receptors stem from a woman aged 30 to 39 in good health and CMV-seronegative. The conserved cysteine and the conserved F or W are not part of the CDR3 here. Fields, in order: V gene, J gene, CDR3 protein.

>TRBV7-2|TRBJ2-3
ASSLVSSGSTDTQY
>TRBV28|TRBJ1-5
ASSSGTGWSNQPQH
>TRBV7-9|TRBJ2-3
ASSLGGTGAHTQY
>TRBV7-9|TRBJ2-7
ASSPDRVLRY
>TRBV6-5|TRBJ2-7
ASSTGLAGYEQY
>TRBV7-2|TRBJ2-3
ASSPPRGGRWVGTDTQY
>TRBV28|TRBJ2-7
ASTSVRDRPYEQY
>TRBV6-5|TRBJ1-1
ASSYSNWGGEAF
>TRBV6-4|TRBJ2-3
SEGGVGVGTDTQY
>TRBV7-9|TRBJ2-7
ASSLTDRNYEQY
>TRBV5-1|TRBJ2-7
ASSLGTTQY
>TRBV14|TRBJ1-2
ASSQDQGTFYGYT
>TRBV11-2|TRBJ2-7
ASSGGTGVSYEQY
>TRBV28|TRBJ2-3
ASGYRERTDTQY
>TRBV10-2|TRBJ2-3
ASRIAGSGDTQY
>TRBV5-4|TRBJ1-3
ASSQGQGDTIY